Shown below are 3 T cell receptor beta chains from a single sample sequenced in a study of T-cell reconstitution after alpha-beta-depleted transplantation in children. Unique molecular identifiers were built into the TCRbeta library. TCRdb reprocessed the PCR reads via MiXCR and lists one record per CDR3 protein. The data hold some 440,000 distinct CDR3 sequences, with roughly 16% observed a single time. Sequenced here: PBMCs, mostly from graft donor cells, sampled 360 days after TCRalphabeta/CD19-depleted stem cell transplant. The receptors here all came from a boy under three years old who had a stem cell transplant for Wiskott-Aldrich syndrome, so the T cells may come from the graft donor.

This clonotype was observed a few times. The gene calls are TRBV12-3 or TRBV12-4 and TRBJ1-2, with TRBD1 identical over 7 bases. The CDR3 runs 14 residues. V was pared by 6 bases and J by 4 bases, with 8 bases of the junction left unmatched. The CDR3 spells CASSRTGSSYGYTF. The CDR3 bases are TGTGCCAGCAGCCGGACAGGCAGTTCCTATGGCTACACCTTC.

This clonotype occurred a few times. The chain uses TRBV27 and TRBJ1-2; D uncertain. The CDR3 is made up of 14 amino acids. The germline V gene encodes CDR1 MNHEY and CDR2 SMNVEV (reference sequence). V shed 3 bases and J shed 0 bases, with 8 bases lying between them. CDR3 sequence: CASSLRRSNYGYTF. The DNA for the CDR3 is TGTGCCAGCAGTTTGCGCAGGTCTAACTATGGCTACACCTTC.

This rearrangement joins TRBV5-1 to TRBJ2-5, with D unclear. Trimming took 3 bases from V and 1 from J, leaving 16 bases between them. CDR3 length equals 16 residues. Per the germline V gene, CDR1 is SGHRS and CDR2 is YFSETQ. CDR3 nucleotide sequence: TGCGCCAGCAGCTCCTTTCGTGCTCTCTCCCAAGAGACCCAGTACTTC. This encodes CASSSFRALSQETQYF.